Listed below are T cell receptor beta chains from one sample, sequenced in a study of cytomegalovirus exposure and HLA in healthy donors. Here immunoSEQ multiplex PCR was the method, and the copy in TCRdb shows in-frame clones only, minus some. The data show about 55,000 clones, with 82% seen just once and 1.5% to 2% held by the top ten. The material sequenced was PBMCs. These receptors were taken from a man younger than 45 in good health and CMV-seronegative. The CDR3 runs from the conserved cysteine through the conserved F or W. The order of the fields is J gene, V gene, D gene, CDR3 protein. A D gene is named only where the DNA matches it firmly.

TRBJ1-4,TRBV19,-,CASSKRQEADEKLFF
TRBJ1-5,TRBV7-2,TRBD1,CASSFDRVQPQHF
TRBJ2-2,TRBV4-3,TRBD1,CASSPSRDRGPGELFF
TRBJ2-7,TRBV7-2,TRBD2,CASSSRTSSSYEQYF
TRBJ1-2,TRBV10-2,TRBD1,CASSDRQGNYGYTF
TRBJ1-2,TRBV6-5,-,CASSYSAQGFVYGYTF
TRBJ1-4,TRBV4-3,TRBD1,CASSRNRQGWEKLFF
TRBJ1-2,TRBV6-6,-,CASRYRTTGRYGYTF
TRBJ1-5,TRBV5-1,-,CASSLTGMSNQPQHF
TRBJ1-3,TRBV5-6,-,CASSLVGSHSSGNTIYF
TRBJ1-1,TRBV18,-,CAGSPGQFPAEAFF
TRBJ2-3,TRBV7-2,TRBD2,CASSGARGGSDTQYF
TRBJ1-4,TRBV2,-,CASRPQGSSEKLFF
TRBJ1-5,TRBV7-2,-,CASSPPGLPQHF
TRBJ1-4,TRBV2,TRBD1,CASSRDRGRGEKLFF
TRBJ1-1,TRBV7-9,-,CASSLASGRVRTEAFF
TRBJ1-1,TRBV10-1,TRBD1,CASSGYRDRSTMNTEAFF
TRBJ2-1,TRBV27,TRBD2,CASRGAGGPGNEQFF
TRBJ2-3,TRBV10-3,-,CAISGLDFINLYF
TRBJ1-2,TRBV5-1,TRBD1,CASSFPGQVDGYTF
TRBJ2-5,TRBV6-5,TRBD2,CASSYEGTRATQYF
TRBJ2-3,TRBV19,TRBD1,CASSPQGARGTDTQYF
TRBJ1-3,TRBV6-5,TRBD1,CASSQTGRNTIYF
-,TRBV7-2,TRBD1,CASSWGDRGSYEQYF
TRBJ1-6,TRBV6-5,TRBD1,CASSYYGQDNSPLHF
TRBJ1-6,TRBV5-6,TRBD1,CASSSTGNNSPLHF
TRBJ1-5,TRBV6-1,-,CASSERGQPQHF
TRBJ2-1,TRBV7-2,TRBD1,CASSLIQGAYNEQFF
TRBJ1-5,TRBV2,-,CASSGPRYREWEGDSNQPQHF
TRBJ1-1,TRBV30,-,CAWAQGPNTEAFF
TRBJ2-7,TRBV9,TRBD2,CASSVGGSGGSYEQYF
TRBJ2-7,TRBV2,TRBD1,CASRGDSPFYEQYF
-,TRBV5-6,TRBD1,CASSRGQGFLRSSYEQYF
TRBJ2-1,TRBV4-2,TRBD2,CASSQGDRASGGNEQFF
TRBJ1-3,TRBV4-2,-,CASSQLISGNTGNTIYF
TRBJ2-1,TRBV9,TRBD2,CASSDPGTSVGEQFF
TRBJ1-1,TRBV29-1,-,CSAQSNTEAFF
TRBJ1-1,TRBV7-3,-,CASSLTGTSEAFF
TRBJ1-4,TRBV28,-,CASSLWGGANEKLFF
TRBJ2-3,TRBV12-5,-,CASGLVVASTDTQYF
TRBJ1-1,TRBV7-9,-,CASSLAGGVAGTEAFF
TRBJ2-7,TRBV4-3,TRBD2,CASSQDTTSGRGYYF
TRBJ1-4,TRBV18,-,CASSRSREEEKLFF
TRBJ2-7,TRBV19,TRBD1,CASSMGQSEQYF
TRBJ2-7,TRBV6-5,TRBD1,CASRGQGSSYEQYF
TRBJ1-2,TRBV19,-,CASSIPAGSGYTF
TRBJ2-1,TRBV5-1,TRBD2,CASSPGLAGWMYEQFF
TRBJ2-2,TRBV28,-,CASSIQNTGELFF
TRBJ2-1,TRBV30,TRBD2,CAWSVKLAGSYNEQFF
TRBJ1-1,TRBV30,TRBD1,CAWSGFLRDRRSNTEAFF
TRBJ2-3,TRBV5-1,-,CASSWGQSTDTQYF
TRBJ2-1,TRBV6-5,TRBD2,CASSSLLAGGGNEQFF
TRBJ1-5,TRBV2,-,CASSEIDSNQPQHF